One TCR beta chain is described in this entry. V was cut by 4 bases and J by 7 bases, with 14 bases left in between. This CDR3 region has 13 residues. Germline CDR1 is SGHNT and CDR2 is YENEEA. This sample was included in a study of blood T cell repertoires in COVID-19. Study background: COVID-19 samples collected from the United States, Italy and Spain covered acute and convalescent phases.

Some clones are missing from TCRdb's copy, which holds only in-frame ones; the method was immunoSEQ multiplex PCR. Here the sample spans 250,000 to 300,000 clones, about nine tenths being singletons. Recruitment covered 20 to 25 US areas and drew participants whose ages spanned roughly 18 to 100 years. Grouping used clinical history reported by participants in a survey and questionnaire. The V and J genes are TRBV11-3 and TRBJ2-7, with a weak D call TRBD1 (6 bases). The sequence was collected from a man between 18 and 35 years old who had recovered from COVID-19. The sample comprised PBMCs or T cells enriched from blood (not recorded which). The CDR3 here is CASSSGQYSEQYF. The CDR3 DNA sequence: TGTGCCAGCAGCTCCGGACAGTACAGTGAGCAGTACTTC.